This section outlines one TCR beta chain sequence together with its context. The antigen remains unidentified. Repertoires were generated with immunoSEQ multiplex PCR, while TCRdb's copy carries only in-frame clones and drops some. The sample lists hundreds of thousands of clones; 90% to 95% were seen once. These data come from a study of shared clonotypes between healthy human individuals. The study, taken as a whole, reports: In general, naive subsets displayed greater estimated richness than memory subsets did.

The naive CD8 subset, CD45RO-negative cells positively selected for CCR7, excluded terminally differentiated effector memory CD45RA+ cells. This clonotype was obtained from a man aged 25-40 years in good health. Sequencing input: naive CD8+ T cells sorted from blood.

The CDR3 bases are TGTGCCAGCACCAGCGGGATCTCCTACGAGCAGTACTTC. It specifies CASTSGISYEQYF. V and J are TRBV7-9 and TRBJ2-7; 7 nucleotides agree with TRBD2. Losses at the gene ends were 7 bases for V and 0 bases for J; bases not matched to a gene: 3. CDR3 size: 13 residues. Germline CDR1 and CDR2: SEHNR and FQNEAQ (reference sequence). The whole variable domain, remainder taken from reference TRBV7-9 and TRBJ2-7, is DTGVSQNPRHKITKRGQNVTFRCDPISEHNRLYWYRQTLGQGPEFLTYFQNEAQLEKSRLLSDRFSAERPKGSFSTLEIQRTEQGDSAMYLCASTSGISYEQYFGPGTRLTVT.